The text below deals with one TCR beta chain. Antigen unknown. The V gene end was trimmed by 5 bases and the J gene end by 7 bases; junction bases not matched to a gene: 13. The CDR3 runs to 16 residues. From germline, CDR1 is MNHEY and CDR2 SMNVEV (reference sequence). This sample stems from a study of cytotoxic CD8 clonotypes in ibrutinib-treated CLL. Study-wide findings and caveats: Public clonotypes were rare and shrank or held steady on treatment.

Sequencing was performed with immunoSEQ multiplex PCR; in TCRdb, only in-frame clones are kept and a portion is missing. The sample carries about 140,000 clones, 91% recorded once. This sequence was found in a human donor with chronic lymphocytic leukemia. The chain joins TRBV27 to TRBJ2-7; 11 nucleotides match TRBD2. This sample comprised PBMCs, obtained after 12 months of ibrutinib treatment. The CDR3 region is CASSGSGLAAPGEQYF. In nucleotides, the CDR3 is TGTGCCAGCAGTGGATCGGGACTAGCGGCGCCAGGGGAGCAGTACTTC.